Sequencing of this T cell receptor (beta chain) was carried out in a study of blood T cell repertoires in COVID-19. Study context: Researchers got acute and convalescent COVID-19 samples from the United States, Italy and Spain. In each case, the material was cDNA or gDNA derived from T cells, B-cell-depleted T cells, or PBMCs.

The CDR3 loop spans 13 amino acids. The germline V and J ends were trimmed by 5 bases and 8 bases, with 15 bases remaining between them. CDR1 is SGHTA and CDR2 is FQGNSA in the germline V gene. Study processing details: Amplifying reference gene primers gave estimates of nucleated cell counts. Here immunoSEQ multiplex PCR was the method, and the copy in TCRdb shows in-frame clones only, minus some. V, J and clone size are taken as reported in that table, and D and trimming were inferred from the DNA itself. In the table there are 230,000 or so clones, around 87% of which are singletons. In Seattle, patients joined the study during active infection and were tracked longitudinally.

The sample comprised peripheral blood. The chain employs TRBV7-2 and TRBJ1-2, with D hard to call. The sequence derives from an older woman with COVID-19, enrolled during active disease. CDR3 region: CASSLGQEGGYTF. The DNA of the CDR3 is TGTGCCAGCAGCCTCGGGCAGGAGGGAGGCTACACCTTC. Looking up the rest from reference TRBV7-2 and TRBJ1-2 gives the full variable domain: GAGVSQSPSNKVTEKGKDVELRCDPISGHTALYWYRQSLGQGLEFLIYFQGNSAPDKSGLPSDRFSAERTGGSVSTLTIQRTQQEDSAVYLCASSLGQEGGYTFGSGTRLTVV.